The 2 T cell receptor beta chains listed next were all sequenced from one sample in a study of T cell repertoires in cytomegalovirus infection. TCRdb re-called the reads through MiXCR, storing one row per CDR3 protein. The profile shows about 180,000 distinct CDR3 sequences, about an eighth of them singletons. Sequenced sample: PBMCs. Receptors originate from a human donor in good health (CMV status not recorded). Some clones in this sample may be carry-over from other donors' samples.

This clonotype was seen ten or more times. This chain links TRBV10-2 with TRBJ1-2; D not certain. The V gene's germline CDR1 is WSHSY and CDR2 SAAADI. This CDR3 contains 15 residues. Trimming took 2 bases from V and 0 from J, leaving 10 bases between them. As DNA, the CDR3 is TGCGCCAGCAGTGAGCTCGGCGAAACTAACTATGGCTACACCTTC. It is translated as CASSELGETNYGYTF.

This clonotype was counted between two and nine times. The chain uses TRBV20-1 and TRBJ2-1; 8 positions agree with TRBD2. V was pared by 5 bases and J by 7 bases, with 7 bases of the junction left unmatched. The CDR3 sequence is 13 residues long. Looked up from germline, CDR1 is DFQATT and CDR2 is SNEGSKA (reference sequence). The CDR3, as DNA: TGCAGTGCTGAAGGGACGGGGGGGAATGAGCAGTTCTTC. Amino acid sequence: CSAEGTGGNEQFF.